The 32 T cell receptor beta chains below were found in one sample sequenced in a study of cytomegalovirus exposure and HLA in healthy donors. 60 Vbeta and 13 Jbeta primers were used in PCR. The data were produced by immunoSEQ multiplex PCR, yet TCRdb's version contains in-frame clones alone and is incomplete. The sample includes 150,000 to 200,000 clones. Specimen: PBMCs. The receptors here all came from a man aged 25-40 years in good health and CMV-seronegative.

CDR3 sequence reads: CASTKGQGLETQYF. The CDR3 nucleotides read TGTGCCAGTACAAAGGGACAGGGATTAGAGACCCAGTACTTC. This chain uses TRBV19 with TRBJ2-5; TRBD1 agrees at 9 bases. This CDR3 has 14 amino acids. Trimming cost V 7 bases and J 4 bases; bases outside gene matches: 7. Germline CDR1 and CDR2: LNHDA and SQIVND (reference sequence).

V and J are TRBV5-1 and TRBJ1-3; D remains unclear. CDR1 and CDR2 (germline): SGHRS, YFSETQ. V lost 4 bases, J lost 0 bases, and 11 bases lay in between. The CDR3 contains 15 residues. The CDR3: CASSPDSSSGNTIYF. The CDR3 DNA is TGCGCCAGCAGCCCCGACTCGAGCTCTGGAAACACCATATATTTT.

The chain uses TRBV7-2 and TRBJ2-2; 8 bases line up with TRBD1. Trimming at V came to 7 bases and at J to 5 bases, leaving 6 bases not matched to a gene. Germline V gives CDR1 SGHTA, CDR2 FQGNSA. CDR3 size: 14 residues. The DNA for the CDR3 is TGTGCCAGCACCGGGACAGGTCTGACCGGGGAGCTGTTTTTT. Translation gives CASTGTGLTGELFF.

V usage is TRBV28 and J usage is TRBJ1-4; maybe TRBD1 (5 bases). Germline values: CDR1 MDHEN, CDR2 SYDVKM. The ends were cut back, 5 bases at V and 2 bases at J, with 9 bases in the middle. This CDR3 has 14 amino acids. In nucleotides, the CDR3 is TGTGCCAGCAGTGGGGCTGGGACTAATGAAAAACTGTTTTTT. Protein: CASSGAGTNEKLFF.

The chain recombines TRBV2 with TRBJ1-5; 10 bases line up with TRBD1. The ends lost 6 bases at V and 2 bases at J; junction bases unmatched: 4. The CDR3 has 15 amino acids. CDR1 and CDR2 from the germline V gene are SNHLY and FYNNEI. CDR3 in amino acids: CASRGGTGGNQPQHF. The DNA for the CDR3 is TGTGCCAGCAGGGGCGGGACAGGGGGCAATCAGCCCCAGCATTTT.

The V and J genes are TRBV5-4 and TRBJ1-5, with D perhaps TRBD1 (6 bases). This CDR3 is 17 amino acids long. Germline V lookup: CDR1 SGHNT, CDR2 YYREEE (reference sequence). The germline V and J ends were trimmed by 0 bases and 0 bases, with 13 bases remaining between them. The CDR3 nucleotides read TGTGCCAGCAGCTTGGGACAAGGGGGGGTTAGCAATCAGCCCCAGCATTTT. The encoded protein is CASSLGQGGVSNQPQHF.

The chain couples TRBV6-5 to TRBJ2-5; D perhaps matches TRBD1 (5 bases). V was trimmed by 5 bases and J by 7 bases, leaving 11 bases between them. Per the germline V gene, CDR1 is MNHEY and CDR2 is SVGAGI. This CDR3 comprises 12 residues. CDR3 residues: CASSRQGGTQYF. The CDR3 DNA reads TGTGCCAGCAGTCGCCAGGGTGGGACCCAGTACTTC.

This chain joins TRBV19 and TRBJ1-2; no firm D call. The CDR3 sequence is 12 residues long. The germline CDR1 and CDR2 sequences are LNHDA and SQIVND (reference sequence). V was pared by 3 bases and J by 13 bases, with 15 bases between. The CDR3 reads CASSIRPGRFTF. The CDR3 DNA is TGTGCCAGTAGTATTCGGCCGGGGAGGTTCACCTTC. Drawing the rest from reference TRBV19 and TRBJ1-2, the complete variable domain is DGGITQSPKYLFRKEGQNVTLSCEQNLNHDAMYWYRQDPGQGLRLIYYSQIVNDFQKGDIAEGYSVSREKKESFPLTVTSAQKNPTAFYLCASSIRPGRFTFGSGTRLTVV.

The V and J genes are TRBV2 and TRBJ2-7, with TRBD2 identical over 8 bases. The trim removed 10 bases at V and 7 bases at J, leaving 15 bases unmatched. Germline CDR1 SNHLY, CDR2 FYNNEI. The CDR3 is 14 amino acids. The CDR3 region is CATTGSGGAGEQYF. The CDR3, as DNA: TGTGCCACCACAGGGAGCGGGGGTGCGGGAGAGCAGTACTTC.

V and J are TRBV2 and TRBJ2-3, with 12 bases lining up with TRBD2. Trimming cost V 7 bases and J 2 bases; bases outside gene matches: 4. The CDR3 length is 15 residues. Germline values: CDR1 SNHLY, CDR2 FYNNEI. The CDR3 DNA follows: TGTGCCAGCACCGGACTAGCGGGGATCACAGATACGCAGTATTTT. It yields the protein CASTGLAGITDTQYF.

A word on this clone: Other DNA sequences in this sample translate to the same CDR3. V is TRBV5-4 and J is TRBJ2-1; TRBD2 matches at 9 bases. This CDR3 is 15 amino acids long. Looked up from germline, CDR1 is SGHNT and CDR2 is YYREEE (reference sequence). Trimming took 4 bases from V and 0 from J; bases not matched to a gene: 2. CDR3 coding DNA: TGTGCCAGCAGCCTTAGCGGGAGCTCCTACAATGAGCAGTTCTTC. The encoded protein is CASSLSGSSYNEQFF.

The rearrangement links TRBV7-9 to TRBJ1-2, with a possible D match to TRBD1 (5 bases). Deletions cut 1 base from V and 8 bases from J, with 11 bases between. This CDR3 is 13 amino acids long. The germline V gene encodes CDR1 SEHNR and CDR2 FQNEAQ (reference sequence). CDR3 DNA sequence: TGTGCCAGCAGCTTAGAAGGGGATACCGGCTACACCTTC. Translating gives CASSLEGDTGYTF.

This rearrangement joins TRBV9 to TRBJ2-7; TRBD1 aligns across 9 bases. Germline V CDR1 and CDR2: SGDLS, YYNGEE. Trimming cost V 5 bases and J 4 bases; bases outside gene matches: 10. The CDR3 length is 15 residues. CDR3 nucleotides: TGTGCCAGCAGTCGCACAGGGGGCGAGAGGTACGAGCAGTACTTC. Encoded protein: CASSRTGGERYEQYF.

V gene TRBV7-8 combines with J gene TRBJ1-1; 9 bases align to TRBD1. Germline CDR1 and CDR2: SGHVS and FQNEAQ. J gave up 3 bases and V 0 bases, and 2 bases lay outside the gene matches. CDR3 length: 15 amino acids. As DNA, the CDR3 is TGTGCCAGCAGCTTAGCCCGGGACAGGGACACTGAAGCTTTCTTT. Amino acids: CASSLARDRDTEAFF.

The chain recombines TRBV4-2 with TRBJ1-4; no firm D call. Germline V gives CDR1 LGHNA, CDR2 YNFKEQ. V dropped 0 bases and J dropped 8 bases, with 7 bases sitting between them. The CDR3 length is 13 residues. DNA of the CDR3: TGTGCCAGCAGCCAAGACGTCAGAGAAAAACTGTTTTTT. Amino acid sequence: CASSQDVREKLFF.

The chain has TRBV7-2 and TRBJ1-3; possibly TRBD1 for D (6 bases). Trimming took off 1 base at V and 3 bases at J, with 13 bases between the two ends. This CDR3 comprises 16 residues. From germline, CDR1 is SGHTA and CDR2 FQGNSA. As DNA, the CDR3 is TGTGCCAGCAGCTTAGTGCGGGGGACAAGTGGAAACACCATATATTTT. It specifies CASSLVRGTSGNTIYF. Full variable domain (missing parts from reference TRBV7-2 and TRBJ1-3): GAGVSQSPSNKVTEKGKDVELRCDPISGHTALYWYRQSLGQGLEFLIYFQGNSAPDKSGLPSDRFSAERTGGSVSTLTIQRTQQEDSAVYLCASSLVRGTSGNTIYFGEGSWLTVV.

The genes are TRBV11-2 and TRBJ2-1, with 10 bases lining up with TRBD2. The CDR3 is 14 residues long. The V segment lost 10 bases and the J segment 1 base; nucleotides outside the gene matches: 4. Germline CDR1 is SGHAT and CDR2 is FQNNGV. CDR3 in amino acids: CATQREGSYNEQFF. CDR3 nucleotide sequence: TGTGCCACCCAGCGGGAGGGATCCTACAATGAGCAGTTCTTC. Filled out from reference TRBV11-2 and TRBJ2-1, the complete variable domain reads EAGVAQSPRYKIIEKRQSVAFWCNPISGHATLYWYQQILGQGPKLLIQFQNNGVVDDSQLPKDRFSAERLKGVDSTLKIQPAKLEDSAVYLCATQREGSYNEQFFGPGTRLTVL.

The chain uses TRBV21-1 and TRBJ1-2; TRBD1, the D gene given by the table, was not confirmed from the DNA. TRBV21-1 is designated a pseudogene. This CDR3 comprises 15 residues. CDR3 region: CASSPPQGGNYGYTF. CDR3 coding DNA: TGTGCCAGCAGCCCCCCCCAGGGTGGCAACTATGGCTACACCTTC.

The rearrangement joins TRBV19 to TRBJ2-7; possibly TRBD2 for D (6 bases). Germline V gene data show CDR1 as LNHDA and CDR2 as SQIVND (reference sequence). Trimming removed 2 bases from V and 6 bases from J, with 17 bases in between. The length of the CDR3 is 15 residues. In nucleotides, the CDR3 is TGTGCCAGTAGTATATCCTGGGTGGGACTCGGCGAGCAGTACTTC. This gives the protein CASSISWVGLGEQYF.

CDR3 bases: TGTGCCAGCAGTAGGACAGCCAGCTACAATGAGCAGTTCTTC. Amino acid sequence: CASSRTASYNEQFF. V usage is TRBV6-5 and J usage is TRBJ2-1; possible D gene TRBD1, 6 bases. Germline-derived CDR1 and CDR2 are MNHEY and SVGAGI. Trimming stripped 5 bases from V and 3 bases from J, with 11 bases between. The CDR3 runs to 14 residues.

The chain recombines TRBV28 with TRBJ2-7, with D possibly being TRBD2 (6 bases). This CDR3 has 15 amino acids. Trimming took 5 bases from V and 2 from J, leaving 16 bases between them. Germline V gene lookup returns CDR1 MDHEN and CDR2 SYDVKM. CDR3 loop: CASSRSGASTYEQYF. For the CDR3, the DNA is TGTGCCAGCAGTCGATCGGGAGCCAGTACCTACGAGCAGTACTTC.

This chain links TRBV11-3 with TRBJ1-1; D is unclear. Germline lookup yields CDR1 SGHNT and CDR2 YENEEA. The CDR3 is made up of 13 amino acids. V dropped 6 bases and J dropped 4 bases, with 12 bases sitting between them. The CDR3 here is CASSLYEGTEAFF. In DNA form, the CDR3 reads TGTGCCAGCAGTCTGTATGAGGGCACTGAAGCTTTCTTT.

This chain uses TRBV6-6 with TRBJ1-1, with D possibly TRBD1 on 6 matching bases. This CDR3 contains 12 residues. Germline CDR1 and CDR2: MNHNY and SVGAGI (reference sequence). The ends were cut back, 5 bases at V and 11 bases at J, with 15 bases in the middle. CDR3 coding DNA: TGTGCCAGCAGTGGGGGGGGCGAGATGGCTTTCTTT. Amino acids: CASSGGGEMAFF.

The chain combines TRBV6-5 with TRBJ1-2, with D possibly TRBD1 on 5 matching bases. CDR3 size: 15 residues. V lost 6 bases to trimming and J lost 4 bases, with 18 bases between them. Germline CDR1 reads MNHEY; CDR2 reads SVGAGI. CDR3 region: CASSPSGTGGYGYTF. CDR3 DNA sequence: TGTGCCAGCAGCCCCTCAGGGACTGGAGGCTATGGCTACACCTTC.

The chain has TRBV5-1 and TRBJ2-3; possible D gene TRBD2, 6 bases. V lost 2 bases and J lost 6, with 13 bases in between. This CDR3 has 14 residues. From germline, CDR1 is SGHRS and CDR2 YFSETQ. The CDR3 bases are TGCGCCAGCAGCTTCGAGCGGGCCATGGATACGCAGTATTTT. Its protein is CASSFERAMDTQYF.

This chain joins TRBV5-6 and TRBJ2-1, with D tentatively TRBD2 (6 bases). The CDR3 is made up of 18 amino acids. CDR1 and CDR2 (germline): SGHDT, YYEEEE. Trimming took 4 bases from V and 4 from J, leaving 24 bases between them. The CDR3: CASSPPRGAGIPYNEQFF. The CDR3 DNA sequence: TGTGCCAGCAGCCCTCCTCGAGGGGCGGGGATACCTTACAATGAGCAGTTCTTC. The full variable domain, in which reference TRBV5-6 and TRBJ2-1 provide the parts outside the CDR3, is DAGVTQSPTHLIKTRGQQVTLRCSPKSGHDTVSWYQQALGQGPQFIFQYYEEEERQRGNFPDRFSGHQFPNYSSELNVNALLLGDSALYLCASSPPRGAGIPYNEQFFGPGTRLTVL.

The V gene is TRBV2, the J gene TRBJ2-5; 10 bases are a match to TRBD2. V lost 3 bases and J lost 3; bases outside the gene matches: 1. Per germline, CDR1 SNHLY and CDR2 FYNNEI. The CDR3 contains 14 residues. For the CDR3, the DNA is TGTGCCAGCAGTGACACTAGCGGGAAAGAGACCCAGTACTTC. Its protein product is CASSDTSGKETQYF.

The V gene is TRBV6-4, the J gene TRBJ2-1; TRBD1 matches 8 bases. The V and J ends lost 5 bases and 10 bases, in that order; junction bases with no gene match: 7. In germline, CDR1 is MRHNA, CDR2 SNTAGT. The CDR3 spans 13 residues. For the CDR3, the DNA is TGTGCCAGCAGTCAACAGGGGGTGGACGAGCAGTTCTTC. It encodes CASSQQGVDEQFF.

The J gene is TRBJ2-1, the V gene TRBV27; weak D call: TRBD1 (6 bases). Trimming took 1 base from V and 0 from J, leaving 13 bases between them. The CDR3 consists of 17 residues. Germline V gene sequence: CDR1 MNHEY, CDR2 SMNVEV (reference sequence). The CDR3 DNA is TGTGCCAGCAGTTTATTGACAGGCCCAAGCTCCTACAATGAGCAGTTCTTC. It encodes CASSLLTGPSSYNEQFF.

The rearrangement links TRBV27 to TRBJ2-7; the D gene is possibly TRBD1 (6 bases). With 4 bases removed from V and 3 bases from J, the gap between germline ends came to 16 bases. The CDR3 runs to 15 residues. Germline V lookup: CDR1 MNHEY, CDR2 SMNVEV (reference sequence). The DNA of the CDR3 is TGTGCCAGCAGTTCCCTCGACAGGACACACTACGAGCAGTACTTC. This codes for CASSSLDRTHYEQYF.

The rearrangement joins TRBV27 to TRBJ1-3; 7 bases match TRBD1. Germline V gene lookup returns CDR1 MNHEY and CDR2 SMNVEV (reference sequence). This CDR3 is built from 17 residues. Germline trimming cut 0 bases from V and 3 bases from J; bases unmatched to any gene: 8. Written as DNA, the CDR3 is TGTGCCAGCAGTTTATCATGGGCAGGGGGAAGTGGAAACACCATATATTTT. This codes for CASSLSWAGGSGNTIYF.

The chain recombines TRBV10-1 with TRBJ2-2; TRBD2 matches at 7 bases. Germline trimming cut 3 bases from V and 5 bases from J; bases unmatched to any gene: 9. The CDR3 runs to 16 residues. CDR1 WNHNN and CDR2 SYGVQD come from the germline V gene (reference sequence). CDR3 in DNA: TGCGCCAGCAGTGACCTTGCTAGCGGCGGGACCGGGGAGCTGTTTTTT. Translating gives CASSDLASGGTGELFF.